A single sample gave rise to the 21 T cell receptor beta chains below, sequenced in a study of T cell repertoires in cytomegalovirus infection. Their cognate antigens are unknown. Each CDR3 protein gets one entry after TCRdb re-called the reads with MiXCR. The table lists around 750,000 distinct CDR3 sequences, approximately 32% of them singletons. Source: cultured CD8+ T cells from PBMCs, taken from culture after CMV antigen stimulation. The receptors here all came from a human donor in good health (CMV status not recorded). Some clones in this sample may be carry-over from other donors' samples.

This clonotype showed up just a few times. This chain links TRBV6-1 with TRBJ1-1, with 9 positions matching TRBD1. Germline assignment: CDR1 MNHNS and CDR2 SASEGT. This CDR3 region has 15 residues. V lost 0 bases to trimming and J lost 5 bases; unmatched junction nucleotides: 4. DNA for the CDR3: TGTGCCAGCAGTGAAGCGGACAGGGGAGGGACTGAAGCTTTCTTT. It yields the protein CASSEADRGGTEAFF.

The chain uses TRBV7-9 and TRBJ1-1, with a possible D match to TRBD1 (5 bases). V lost 3 bases and J lost 8, with 16 bases in between. Germline assignment: CDR1 SEHNR and CDR2 FQNEAQ (reference sequence). The CDR3 is 14 amino acids. CDR3 region: CASSFFDSFKEAFF. As DNA, the CDR3 is TGTGCCAGCAGCTTCTTCGACAGTTTCAAGGAAGCTTTCTTT. The full variable domain, its missing parts supplied by reference TRBV7-9 and TRBJ1-1, is DTGVSQNPRHKITKRGQNVTFRCDPISEHNRLYWYRQTLGQGPEFLTYFQNEAQLEKSRLLSDRFSAERPKGSFSTLEIQRTEQGDSAMYLCASSFFDSFKEAFFGQGTRLTVV.

The rearrangement uses TRBV7-9 and TRBJ1-1; D call uncertain. The V end lost 5 bases, the J end lost 3 bases, and 7 bases lay between the germline ends. The germline V gene has CDR1 SEHNR and CDR2 FQNEAQ (reference sequence). The CDR3 consists of 12 residues. The CDR3 DNA reads TGTGCCAGCAGCCCTCCGTACACTGAAGCTTTCTTT. It codes for CASSPPYTEAFF.

The chain recombines TRBV7-9 with TRBJ2-7; TRBD2 agrees at 13 bases. The CDR3 spans 17 residues. V shed 4 bases and J 2 bases; nucleotides not matched to a gene: 8. CDR1 is SEHNR and CDR2 is FQNEAQ in the germline V gene (reference sequence). The CDR3 coding sequence is TGTGCCAGCAGCTCGGGACTAGCGGGGACCAAGACCTACGAGCAGTACTTC. Residues: CASSSGLAGTKTYEQYF. Using reference TRBV7-9 and TRBJ2-7 for the parts outside the CDR3, the full variable domain is DTGVSQNPRHKITKRGQNVTFRCDPISEHNRLYWYRQTLGQGPEFLTYFQNEAQLEKSRLLSDRFSAERPKGSFSTLEIQRTEQGDSAMYLCASSSGLAGTKTYEQYFGPGTRLTVT.

The J gene is TRBJ2-1, the V gene TRBV6-1, with D uncertain. V was trimmed by 10 bases and J by 12 bases, leaving 16 bases between them. Germline CDR1 and CDR2: MNHNS and SASEGT. CDR3 size: 11 residues. CDR3 sequence (DNA): TGTGCCACCAAACTCCGCCCAGGGCAGTTCTTC. The encoded protein is CATKLRPGQFF.

The chain joins TRBV12-3 or TRBV12-4 to TRBJ2-2; D is perhaps TRBD2 (6 bases). Deletions cut 5 bases from V and 4 bases from J, with 11 bases between. There are 14 residues in the CDR3. CDR3 sequence reads: CASSPMGGTGELFF. The CDR3 DNA follows: TGTGCCAGCAGTCCTATGGGGGGCACCGGGGAGCTGTTTTTT.

This chain joins TRBV20-1 and TRBJ2-1, with D perhaps assigned TRBD1 or TRBD2 (5 bases each). Germline V lookup: CDR1 DFQATT, CDR2 SNEGSKA (reference sequence). The CDR3 runs to 16 residues. Trimming removed 3 bases from V and 0 bases from J, with 15 bases in between. This CDR3 is CSARSSGSGSYNEQFF. The CDR3 DNA is TGCAGTGCTAGGAGCTCAGGGAGCGGCTCCTACAATGAGCAGTTCTTC.

The rearrangement links TRBV15 to TRBJ2-2, with 9 bases lining up with TRBD1. V lost 7 bases and J lost 2; bases outside the gene matches: 5. The CDR3 contains 15 residues. Germline V gene lookup returns CDR1 LNHNV and CDR2 YYDKDF (reference sequence). The CDR3 reads CATIRDRANTGELFF. Written as DNA, the CDR3 is TGTGCCACCATCAGGGACAGGGCAAACACCGGGGAGCTGTTTTTT.

The V and J genes are TRBV5-1 and TRBJ2-1, with 13 bases aligning to TRBD2. J gave up 4 bases and V 7 bases, and 5 bases lay outside the gene matches. CDR1 and CDR2 from the germline V gene are SGHRS and YFSETQ. The CDR3 runs to 15 residues. The DNA of the CDR3 is TGCGCCAGCCAGGGACTAGCGGGGCCGTACAATGAGCAGTTCTTC. Translating gives CASQGLAGPYNEQFF.

Note on this clonotype: One end of the junction varies from germline; a read error may be responsible. The chain couples TRBV7-3 to TRBJ1-1; D is perhaps TRBD1 (6 bases). This CDR3 is built from 15 residues. Germline values: CDR1 SGHTA, CDR2 FQGTGA. CDR3 sequence (DNA): TGTGTCAGCAGCCCAAGGGGGGGGGCGGACACTGAAGCTTTCTTT. Protein product: CVSSPRGGADTEAFF. The full variable domain, with the rest looked up from reference TRBV7-3 and TRBJ1-1, is GAGVSQTPSNKVTEKGKYVELRCDPISGHTALYWYRQSLGQGPEFLIYFQGTGAADDSGLPNDRFFAVRPEGSVSTLKIQRTERGDSAVYLCVSSPRGGADTEAFFGQGTRLTVV.

This clonotype showed up many times. V usage is TRBV7-9 and J usage is TRBJ2-7; possible D gene TRBD1, 6 bases. V lost 5 bases to trimming and J lost 1 base, with 21 bases between them. Per the germline V gene, CDR1 is SEHNR and CDR2 is FQNEAQ (reference sequence). The CDR3 has 17 residues. The CDR3 DNA follows: TGTGCCAGCAGCCCCCCTGGGGGCGGGCCCGGTTCCTACGAGCAGTACGTC. It encodes CASSPPGGGPGSYEQYV.

This clonotype was counted a few times. This chain joins TRBV12-3 or TRBV12-4 and TRBJ1-1; no definite D call. With 3 bases removed from V and 3 bases from J, the gap between germline ends came to 8 bases. This CDR3 is built from 13 residues. The CDR3 spells CASSFGQDTEAFF. CDR3 DNA: TGTGCCAGCAGTTTTGGGCAAGACACTGAAGCTTTCTTT.

The rearrangement joins TRBV7-9 to TRBJ1-1, with no clear D. The CDR3 extends over 16 amino acids. Per germline, CDR1 SEHNR and CDR2 FQNEAQ (reference sequence). Trimming cost V 2 bases and J 0 bases, with 13 bases left between them. CDR3 coding DNA: TGTGCCAGCAGCTTAACCGGCCGAGGCATGAACACTGAAGCTTTCTTT. Its translation is CASSLTGRGMNTEAFF.

V usage is TRBV19 and J usage is TRBJ1-2; TRBD1 is a possible D gene (6 bases). This CDR3 has 13 residues. The V gene lost 7 bases and the J gene lost 3 bases, with 12 bases spanning the gap. From germline, CDR1 is LNHDA and CDR2 SQIVND (reference sequence). CDR3 loop: CASNPTGDYGYTF. CDR3 DNA: TGTGCCAGTAACCCGACAGGCGACTATGGCTACACCTTC.

In this sample, this clonotype turned up a few times. The CDR3 here is CASSIYQGTETQYF. CDR3 nucleotides: TGTGCCAGCAGCATTTATCAGGGCACGGAGACCCAGTACTTC. The chain carries TRBV7-9 and TRBJ2-5; possible D gene TRBD1, 5 bases. Per germline, CDR1 SEHNR and CDR2 FQNEAQ (reference sequence). The CDR3 runs 14 residues. The germline V and J ends were trimmed by 5 bases and 5 bases, with 15 bases remaining between them.

This clonotype was seen more than once but under ten times. The chain couples TRBV27 to TRBJ2-1; D is undetermined. This CDR3 spans 15 amino acids. CDR1 is MNHEY and CDR2 is SMNVEV in the germline V gene (reference sequence). Deletions cut 4 bases from V and 3 bases from J, with 13 bases between. The DNA for the CDR3 is TGTGCCAGCAGTTCAGGCTTTGGCCTCTACAATGAGCAGTTCTTC. Translation: CASSSGFGLYNEQFF.

This sequence joins TRBV5-1 and TRBJ2-5; no reliable D call. Germline V gene data show CDR1 as SGHRS and CDR2 as YFSETQ. CDR3 length: 13 residues. Trimming removed 4 bases from V and 4 bases from J, with 11 bases in between. The CDR3 DNA is TGCGCCAGCAGCCCGGTGGATAGAGAGACCCAGTACTTC. As protein: CASSPVDRETQYF.

This clonotype showed up many times. The chain is built from TRBV7-9 and TRBJ2-7; TRBD2 aligns across 7 bases. V trimming: 5 bases; J trimming: 3 bases; junction bases outside the gene matches: 10. The germline V gene has CDR1 SEHNR and CDR2 FQNEAQ (reference sequence). CDR3 length: 15 residues. CDR3 sequence: CASSPSSGEFYEQYF. The DNA of the CDR3 is TGTGCCAGCAGCCCCTCCAGCGGGGAGTTCTACGAGCAGTACTTC.

This clonotype was seen a few times. The chain links TRBV12-5 to TRBJ2-5; maybe TRBD1 (6 bases). V lost 6 bases to trimming and J lost 4 bases, with 24 bases between them. The germline CDR1 and CDR2 sequences are LGHNT and FRNRAP. The CDR3 is 17 amino acids. The CDR3 sequence is CASGPGDRQDARETQYF. Written as DNA, the CDR3 is TGTGCTAGTGGACCTGGGGATCGACAGGACGCTCGAGAGACCCAGTACTTC.

This rearrangement joins TRBV7-6 to TRBJ2-5; 9 nucleotides align to TRBD2. The CDR3 is 16 residues long. Germline V lookup: CDR1 SGHVS, CDR2 FNYEAQ. V was clipped by 0 bases and J by 5 bases; unmatched bases: 7. This chain's CDR3 is CASSLASGGSRETQYF. As DNA, the CDR3 is TGTGCCAGCAGCTTAGCTAGCGGGGGCTCTCGGGAGACCCAGTACTTC.

Ten or more counts support this clonotype. The chain has TRBV20-1 and TRBJ2-1, with 9 bases identical to TRBD2. The germline V gene has CDR1 DFQATT and CDR2 SNEGSKA (reference sequence). Trimming took 0 bases from V and 8 from J; bases not matched to a gene: 8. CDR3 length: 15 amino acids. CDR3 sequence reads: CSARDYGGGAYEQFF. DNA of the CDR3: TGCAGTGCTAGAGATTACGGCGGGGGGGCTTATGAGCAGTTCTTC.